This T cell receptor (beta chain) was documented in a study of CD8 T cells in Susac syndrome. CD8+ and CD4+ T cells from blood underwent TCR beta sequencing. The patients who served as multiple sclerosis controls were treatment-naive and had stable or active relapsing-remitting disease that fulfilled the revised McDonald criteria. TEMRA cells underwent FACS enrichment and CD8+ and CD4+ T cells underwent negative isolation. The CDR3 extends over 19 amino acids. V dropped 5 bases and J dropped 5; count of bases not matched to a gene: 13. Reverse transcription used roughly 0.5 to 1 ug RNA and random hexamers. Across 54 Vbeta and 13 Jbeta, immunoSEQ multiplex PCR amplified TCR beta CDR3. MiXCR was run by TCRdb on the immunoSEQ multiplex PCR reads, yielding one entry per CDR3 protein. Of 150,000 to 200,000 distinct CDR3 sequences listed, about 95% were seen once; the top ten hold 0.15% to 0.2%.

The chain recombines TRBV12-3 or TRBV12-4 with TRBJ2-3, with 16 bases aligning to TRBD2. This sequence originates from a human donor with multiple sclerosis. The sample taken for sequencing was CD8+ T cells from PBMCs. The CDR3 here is CASSPGTSGRAPEGDTQYF. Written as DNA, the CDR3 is TGTGCCAGCAGTCCCGGGACTAGCGGGAGGGCCCCCGAAGGAGATACGCAGTATTTT.